This T cell receptor (beta chain) was observed in a study of T cell repertoires in cytomegalovirus infection. CDR1 SQVTM and CDR2 ANQGSEA come from the germline V gene. The CDR3 sequence is 13 residues long. V was shortened by 6 bases and J by 3 bases, with 15 bases between the two germline ends. Each CDR3 protein is one row after TCRdb ran MiXCR on the reads. Of about 130,000 distinct CDR3 sequences detected, roughly 9% appear once; the ten largest clones hold about 9.4%. This clonotype appeared a single time. The source is a human donor in good health (CMV status not recorded). Some clones in this sample may be carry-over from other donors' samples. The sequenced material came from PBMCs. The chain couples TRBV29-1 to TRBJ2-7; a possible D gene is TRBD1 (6 bases). CDR3 DNA sequence: TGCAGCGTAGTAAACTTACAGGGCTACGAGCAGTACTTC. It translates to CSVVNLQGYEQYF.